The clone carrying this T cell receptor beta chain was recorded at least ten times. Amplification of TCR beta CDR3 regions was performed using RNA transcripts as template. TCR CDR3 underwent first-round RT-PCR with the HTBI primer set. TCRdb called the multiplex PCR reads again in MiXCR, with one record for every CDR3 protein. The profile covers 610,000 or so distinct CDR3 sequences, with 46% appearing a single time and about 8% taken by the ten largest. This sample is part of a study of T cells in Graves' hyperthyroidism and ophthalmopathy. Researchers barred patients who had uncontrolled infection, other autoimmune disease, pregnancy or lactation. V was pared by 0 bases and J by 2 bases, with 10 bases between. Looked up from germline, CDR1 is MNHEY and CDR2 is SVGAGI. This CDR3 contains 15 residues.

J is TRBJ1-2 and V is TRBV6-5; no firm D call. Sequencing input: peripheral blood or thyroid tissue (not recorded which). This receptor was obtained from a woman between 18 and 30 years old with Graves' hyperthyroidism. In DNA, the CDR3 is TGTGCCAGCAGTTACTCGGGATCTTGGAACTATGGCTACACCTTC. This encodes CASSYSGSWNYGYTF.